Reported below is one TCR beta chain. This entry belongs to a study of T-cell reconstitution after alpha-beta-depleted transplantation in children. The TCRbeta library was prepared with unique molecular identifiers. TCRdb analysed the PCR reads with MiXCR anew, one entry per CDR3 protein. The sample shows about 610,000 distinct CDR3 sequences, 10% to 13% of them seen only once. The TCR was taken from a human donor who donated a stem cell graft to a child with acute myeloid leukemia. Sample: PBMCs from the stem cell graft donor, taken from the stem cell graft.

The CDR3, as DNA: TGTGCCAGCCTGGACAGCTCCTACGAGCAGTACTTC. Translation: CASLDSSYEQYF. The rearrangement links TRBV6-5 to TRBJ2-7, with a tentative D call TRBD1 (6 bases). The CDR3 runs to 12 residues. CDR1 MNHEY and CDR2 SVGAGI come from the germline V gene. V was shortened by 8 bases and J by 0 bases, with 8 bases between the two germline ends.